This TCR beta chain was found in a study of Ad26.COV2.S vaccination and SARS-CoV-2 variants. Overall study: By the intramuscular route, Ad26.COV2.S was given once, or twice 56 days apart.

Treatment meaning: approximately 18 received Ad26.COV2.S at low or high dose, single or two shots; a few received placebo; per-sample allocation not given. Each sample was drawn 63 days after the first injection (of vaccine or placebo). Profiled with immunoSEQ multiplex PCR; TCRdb holds only in-frame clones, not every one. The sample contains about 400,000 clones, 92% of which appear only once. The V and J ends lost 3 bases and 0 bases, in that order; junction bases with no gene match: 4. The CDR3 covers 15 residues. This clone was seen a handful of times. Sequences were derived from peripheral blood, sampled in a trial of Ad26.COV2.S vaccine versus placebo. The chain links TRBV23-1 to TRBJ2-7; 8 bases map to TRBD1. TRBV23-1 is an ORF, and what it does is uncertain. This clonotype originated in a person between 18 and 65 years old who received the Ad26.COV2.S COVID-19 vaccine or a placebo. The CDR3 region is CASSHTQGASYEQYF. The DNA for the CDR3 is TGCGCCAGCAGTCATACGCAGGGGGCCTCCTACGAGCAGTACTTC.